This T cell receptor beta chain was sequenced in a study of blood T cell repertoires in COVID-19. Study-wide background: Samples came from the United States, Italy and Spain, spanning acute and convalescent COVID-19. Nucleic acid was either cDNA or gDNA, and it came from T cells, B-cell-depleted T cells, or PBMCs.

Germline V gene data show CDR1 as MNHEY and CDR2 as SVGAGI. The CDR3 is 14 residues long. V lost 6 bases, J lost 7 bases, and 18 bases lay in between. The authors' processing: How many nucleated cells were present was estimated from reference gene primer amplification. Profiled with immunoSEQ multiplex PCR; TCRdb holds only in-frame clones, not every one. The DNA was the basis for D and trimming; V, J and clone size are from that table. The repertoire holds about 90,000 clones, with 80% as singletons. J is TRBJ1-1 and V is TRBV6-5; TRBD1 is a possible D gene (5 bases). This sequence was found in a woman in her 70s with acute or convalescent COVID-19. The specimen sequenced was peripheral blood. CDR3 sequence: CASRMTDRDGEAFF. As DNA, the CDR3 is TGTGCCAGCAGGATGACCGACAGAGACGGTGAAGCTTTCTTT.